The rows below give T cell receptor beta chains drawn from one sample of a study of T cell responses to AZD1222 COVID-19 vaccine. Using immunoSEQ multiplex PCR, the repertoire was profiled, and TCRdb retains in-frame clones only, with some absent. The sample has 130,000 to 150,000 clones; 90% to 95% are singletons. The sample here was peripheral blood, taken 28 days after the second AZD1222 dose. The receptor source for this set is an adult who received the AZD1222 COVID-19 vaccine. CDR3s include the opening cysteine and the closing phenylalanine or tryptophan. D genes are given only for firm matches. The size of a clone is reported for some rows only, either as once, few or many, or as a class for expanded clones.

d_gene	abundance	len	v_gene	j_gene	CDR3nt	CDR3aa
NA	NA	15	TRBV4-1	TRBJ2-7	TGCGCCAGCAGCCAGGATCCCACCCTAACCTACGAGCAGTACTTC	CASSQDPTLTYEQYF
NA	NA	13	TRBV11-2	TRBJ1-5	TGTGCCAGCAGCTTGCGGGGGGGTCAGCCCCAGCATTTT	CASSLRGGQPQHF
TRBD1	NA	15	TRBV4-2	TRBJ1-4	TGTGCCAGCAGCCAAACAGGGGTTGTGGGAGAAAAACTGTTTTTT	CASSQTGVVGEKLFF
NA	NA	13	TRBV6-2/TRBV6-3	TRBJ2-1	TGTGCCAGCAGTTACTCAGGGTACAATGAGCAGTTCTTC	CASSYSGYNEQFF
NA	NA	15	TRBV7-2	TRBJ1-1	TGTGCCAGCAGCTTAGTAGAAACGGCAAACACTGAAGCTTTCTTT	CASSLVETANTEAFF
NA	few	14	TRBV5-1	TRBJ1-3	TGCGCCAGCAGCTCAGGACAGACTGGAAACACCATATATTTT	CASSSGQTGNTIYF
NA	NA	13	TRBV5-6	TRBJ2-1	TGTGCCAGCACCAATATAAACAGGGATGAGCAGTTCTTC	CASTNINRDEQFF
TRBD1	NA	15	TRBV11-3	TRBJ1-6	TGTGCCAGCAGCTCAGGGACAGGGGGCAATTCACCCCTCCACTTT	CASSSGTGGNSPLHF
TRBD1	NA	14	TRBV18	TRBJ1-2	TGTGCCAGCTCCCAAGACAGGGTATGGAATGGCTACACCTTC	CASSQDRVWNGYTF
NA	NA	12	TRBV11-3	TRBJ2-5	TGTGCCAGCAGCTTAGGCCCGGGTAAAATGTACTTC	CASSLGPGKMYF
TRBD1	NA	15	TRBV11-2	TRBJ1-5	TGTGCCAGCAGCCCCGGGACAGGGGACAATCAGCCCCAGCATTTT	CASSPGTGDNQPQHF
NA	once	11	TRBV23-1	TRBJ1-1	TGCGCCAGCAGAGCAGGCACTGAAGCTTTCTTT	CASRAGTEAFF
TRBD2	NA	15	TRBV6-6	TRBJ2-7	TGTGCCAGCAGTTACGGGACTAGCAGCCCCTACGAGCAGTACTTC	CASSYGTSSPYEQYF
NA	NA	14	TRBV7-6	TRBJ1-2	TGTGCCAGCAGCTTTGTGGGGCGGAACTATGGCTACACCTTC	CASSFVGRNYGYTF
NA	NA	17	TRBV15	TRBJ2-1	TGTGCCACCAGCAGAGATTCGATTCAGAACCCGACACTGGGGATGGTCTTC	CATSRDSIQNPTLGMVF
NA	NA	15	TRBV7-9	TRBJ2-3	TGTGCCAGCAGCCCCCCGGGGGTCAGCACAGATACGCAGTATTTT	CASSPPGVSTDTQYF
NA	NA	12	TRBV30	TRBJ1-2	TGTGCCTGGAGCTCCGGGACTTGGGGCTACACCTTC	CAWSSGTWGYTF
NA	NA	13	TRBV2	TRBJ2-2	TGTGCCAGCAGTTCACAGGGTTCCGGGGAGCTGTTTTTT	CASSSQGSGELFF
NA	NA	14	TRBV10-3	TRBJ1-5	TGTGCCAGCCACACAGGGAATAGCAATCAGCCCCAGCATTTT	CASHTGNSNQPQHF
NA	NA	13	TRBV11-3	TRBJ1-1	TGTGCCAGCAGCAAGAGGGCAAACACTGAAGCTTTCTTT	CASSKRANTEAFF
TRBD1	NA	19	TRBV19	TRBJ1-1	TGTGCCAGTAGTATAGTGTCTTCGGACAGGGGGCTGGGGAACACTGAAGCTTTCTTT	CASSIVSSDRGLGNTEAFF
NA	NA	14	TRBV19	TRBJ1-2	TGTGCCAGTAGTGGAGACAGGTTATTTCTTGGCTACACCTTC	CASSGDRLFLGYTF
NA	NA	15	TRBV18	TRBJ1-5	TGTGCCAGCTCACCACCCAGGGACGGGAATCAGCCCCAGCATTTT	CASSPPRDGNQPQHF
NA	NA	14	TRBV25-1	TRBJ1-6	TGTGCCAGCATTGCGGGGGCCTATAATTCACCCCTCCACTTT	CASIAGAYNSPLHF
NA	NA	15	TRBV29-1	TRBJ2-4	TGCAGCGTTGAAAGACCATACCCGGACAAAAACATTCAGTACTTC	CSVERPYPDKNIQYF
NA	NA	16	TRBV9	TRBJ2-5	TGTGCCAGCAGCGTAGGGGAGCGCCAGTCCCAGGAGACCCAGTACTTC	CASSVGERQSQETQYF
NA	NA	15	TRBV5-6	TRBJ1-2	TGTGCCAGCAGCTCCCTCGCCGGACACTGGTATGGCTACACCTTC	CASSSLAGHWYGYTF
NA	once	16	TRBV5-6	TRBJ1-6	TGTGCCAGCAGCCCCACAGGGTCCCAGGGTAATTCACCCCTCCACTTT	CASSPTGSQGNSPLHF
TRBD2	NA	17	TRBV18	TRBJ2-7	TGTGCCAGCTCACCCGGACTAGCGGGGGGCCTCCCCTACGAGCAGTACTTC	CASSPGLAGGLPYEQYF
NA	NA	16	TRBV6-1	TRBJ1-6	TGTGCCAGCAGTGACCCACCGGGTCAGGACAATTCACCCCTCCACTTT	CASSDPPGQDNSPLHF
NA	NA	15	TRBV5-1	TRBJ1-6	TGCGCCAGCAGCTTGTTTCCGGAATCGAATTCACCCCTCCACTTT	CASSLFPESNSPLHF
NA	NA	15	TRBV30	TRBJ1-4	TGTGCCTGGAGTCTCCCGGGACGGTTTAATGAAAAACTGTTTTTT	CAWSLPGRFNEKLFF
TRBD1	NA	15	TRBV2	TRBJ1-5	TGTGCCAGCAGTCGGGACAGGGGATCAGGAGAGCCCCAGCATTTT	CASSRDRGSGEPQHF
NA	NA	12	TRBV6-5	TRBJ2-7	TGTGCCAGCAGTTCCCCTTGGAGCGAGCAGTACTTC	CASSSPWSEQYF
TRBD1	NA	18	TRBV2	TRBJ1-6	TGTGCCAGCATCACCCTTGGGACAGGCCCCCACTATAATTCACCCCTCCACTTT	CASITLGTGPHYNSPLHF
NA	NA	15	TRBV6-5	TRBJ1-1	TGTGCCAGCAGCCAACAAACAGGTCCAAACACTGAAGCTTTCTTT	CASSQQTGPNTEAFF
NA	NA	15	TRBV2	TRBJ2-1	TGTGCCAGCACCAATCCCAACCTACTTGGGAATGAGCAGTTCTTC	CASTNPNLLGNEQFF
TRBD1	NA	13	TRBV6-1	TRBJ1-2	TGTGCCGGTGGGGACAGGGGGCATTATGGCTACACCTTC	CAGGDRGHYGYTF
TRBD1	once	15	TRBV18	TRBJ1-1	TGTGCCAGCTCACCAGCGGGGGACAGGGGGACTGAAGCTTTCTTT	CASSPAGDRGTEAFF
TRBD2	NA	15	TRBV30	TRBJ2-1	TGTGCCTGGAGTGTAGCTAGCGGGAGTTGGAATGAGCAGTTCTTC	CAWSVASGSWNEQFF
TRBD1	NA	16	TRBV7-9	TRBJ2-7	TGTGCCAGCAGCTTAGCCCCCTCGGGGACAGGGTACGAGCAGTACTTC	CASSLAPSGTGYEQYF
TRBD1	NA	13	TRBV2	TRBJ1-2	TGTGCCAGCACCGCGGACAGGGGCTATGGCTACACCTTC	CASTADRGYGYTF
NA	few	12	TRBV27	TRBJ2-7	TGTGCCAGCACCACGGCCGTCGGAGAGCAGTACTTC	CASTTAVGEQYF
TRBD1	NA	11	TRBV20-1	TRBJ2-7	TGCAGTGCCGACAGGGGCTACGAGCAGTACTTC	CSADRGYEQYF
NA	NA	11	TRBV19	TRBJ2-7	TGTGCCAGTAGTATAGAGGACGAGCAGTACTTC	CASSIEDEQYF
NA	NA	15	TRBV7-6	TRBJ2-3	TGTGCCAGCAGCCCCAGAGGTCCCGGGACAGATACGCAGTATTTT	CASSPRGPGTDTQYF
TRBD1	NA	14	TRBV30	TRBJ2-7	TGTGCCTGGAGTGTAATACAGGGGGATCGCGAGCAGTACTTC	CAWSVIQGDREQYF
NA	NA	15	TRBV2	TRBJ1-5	TGTGCCAGCAGTTGGGGGGGAGGTAGCAATCAGCCCCAGCATTTT	CASSWGGGSNQPQHF
NA	NA	14	TRBV2	TRBJ1-2	TGTGCCAGCAGTGAAGCAGGGGGAACCTATGGCTACACCTTC	CASSEAGGTYGYTF
NA	NA	15	TRBV9	TRBJ1-1	TGTGCCAGCAGCCCCCGGACAGTCTCGGGCACTGAAGCTTTCTTT	CASSPRTVSGTEAFF
TRBD2	few	16	TRBV7-2	TRBJ2-1	TGTGCCAGCAGCATGCCGGGACTAGCGGGAGCCGATGAGCAGTTCTTC	CASSMPGLAGADEQFF
NA	NA	15	TRBV7-2	TRBJ1-2	TGTGCCAGCAGCTTTTACTACAGGGAACCCTATGGCTACACCTTC	CASSFYYREPYGYTF
NA	NA	16	TRBV20-1	TRBJ1-5	TGCAGTGCTAGTTCCCTTTCCGGGACAAGATTCGATCCCCAGCATTTT	CSASSLSGTRFDPQHF
NA	once	12	TRBV7-9	TRBJ1-2	TGTGCCAGCAGCTTAAATCCCCAAAGCTACACCTTC	CASSLNPQSYTF
NA	once	12	TRBV3-1/TRBV3-2	TRBJ1-2	TGTGCCAGTGGGGCAGAAAACTATGGCTACACCTTC	CASGAENYGYTF
NA	NA	14	TRBV5-1	TRBJ2-3	TGCGCCAGCAGTGCAAGCCCTTTCCCAGATACGCAGTATTTT	CASSASPFPDTQYF
NA	NA	10	TRBV19	TRBJ1-1	TGTGCCAGTATGGCGGGGGAAGCTTTCTTT	CASMAGEAFF